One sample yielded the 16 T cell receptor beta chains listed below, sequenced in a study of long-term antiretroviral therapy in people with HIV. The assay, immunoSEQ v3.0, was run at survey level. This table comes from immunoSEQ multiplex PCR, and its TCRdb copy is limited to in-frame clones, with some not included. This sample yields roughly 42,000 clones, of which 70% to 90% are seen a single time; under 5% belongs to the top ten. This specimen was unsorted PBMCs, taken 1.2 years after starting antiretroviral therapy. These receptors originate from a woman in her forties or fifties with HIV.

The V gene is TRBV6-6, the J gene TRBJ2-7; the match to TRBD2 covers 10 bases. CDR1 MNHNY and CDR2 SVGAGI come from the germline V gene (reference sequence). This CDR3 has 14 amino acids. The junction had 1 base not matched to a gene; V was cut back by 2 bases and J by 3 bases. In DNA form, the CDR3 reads TGTGCCAGCAGTTACCGGACTAGCGGCTACGAGCAGTACTTC. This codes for CASSYRTSGYEQYF.

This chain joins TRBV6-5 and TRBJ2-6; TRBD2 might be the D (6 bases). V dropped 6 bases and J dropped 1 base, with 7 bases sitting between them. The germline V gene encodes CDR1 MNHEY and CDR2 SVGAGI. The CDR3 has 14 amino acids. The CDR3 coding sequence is TGTGCCAGCAGACGGGGGTCTGGGGCCAACGTCCTGACTTTC. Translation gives CASRRGSGANVLTF.

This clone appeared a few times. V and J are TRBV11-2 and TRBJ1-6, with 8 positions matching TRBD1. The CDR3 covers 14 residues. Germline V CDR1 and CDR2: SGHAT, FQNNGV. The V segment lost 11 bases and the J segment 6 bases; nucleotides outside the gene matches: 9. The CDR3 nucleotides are TGTGCCGGGGACCCCGGGACAGGTAATTCACCCCTCCACTTT. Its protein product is CAGDPGTGNSPLHF.

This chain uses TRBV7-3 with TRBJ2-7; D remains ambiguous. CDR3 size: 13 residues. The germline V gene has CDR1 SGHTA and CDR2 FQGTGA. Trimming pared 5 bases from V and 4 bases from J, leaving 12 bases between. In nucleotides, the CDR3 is TGTGCCAGCAGCCTCACCCGTGAATACGAGCAGTACTTC. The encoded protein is CASSLTREYEQYF.

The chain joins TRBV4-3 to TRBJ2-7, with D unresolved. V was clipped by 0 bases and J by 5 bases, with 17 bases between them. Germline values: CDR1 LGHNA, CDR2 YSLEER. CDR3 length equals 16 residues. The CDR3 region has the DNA TGCGCCAGCAGCCAAGATAAGTGGCAGAGATTCAACGAGCAGTACTTC. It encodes CASSQDKWQRFNEQYF.

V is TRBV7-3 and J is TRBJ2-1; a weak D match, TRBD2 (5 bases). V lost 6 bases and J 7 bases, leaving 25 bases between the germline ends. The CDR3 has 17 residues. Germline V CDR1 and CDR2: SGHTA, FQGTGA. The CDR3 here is CASSLWRGLGSENEQFF. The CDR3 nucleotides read TGTGCCAGCAGTCTGTGGCGAGGGCTCGGGTCTGAGAATGAGCAGTTCTTC.

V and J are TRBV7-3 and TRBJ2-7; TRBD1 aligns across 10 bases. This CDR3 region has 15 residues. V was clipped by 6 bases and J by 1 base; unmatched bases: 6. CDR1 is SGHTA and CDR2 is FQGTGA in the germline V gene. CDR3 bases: TGTGCCAGCAGAGAACCGGGACAGGGGTCCTACGAGCAGTACTTC. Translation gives CASREPGQGSYEQYF.

In DNA, the CDR3 is TGTGCCAGCAGCGAAGGACAGGGGGCGTACGAGCAGTACTTC. Encoded protein: CASSEGQGAYEQYF. J is TRBJ2-7 and V is TRBV7-2; 11 bases are a match to TRBD1. The V segment lost 5 bases and the J segment 4 bases; nucleotides outside the gene matches: 4. This CDR3 has 14 amino acids. Germline values: CDR1 SGHTA, CDR2 FQGNSA.

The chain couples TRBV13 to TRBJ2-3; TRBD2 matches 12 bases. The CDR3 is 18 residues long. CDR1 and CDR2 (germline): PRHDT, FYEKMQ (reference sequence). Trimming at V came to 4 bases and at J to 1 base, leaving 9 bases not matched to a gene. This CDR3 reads CASSWGRRTSGGTDTQYF. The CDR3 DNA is TGTGCCAGCAGCTGGGGGCGTCGGACTAGCGGGGGCACAGATACGCAGTATTTT. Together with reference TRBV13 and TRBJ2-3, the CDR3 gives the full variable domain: AAGVIQSPRHLIKEKRETATLKCYPIPRHDTVYWYQQGPGQDPQFLISFYEKMQSDKGSIPDRFSAQQFSDYHSELNMSSLELGDSALYFCASSWGRRTSGGTDTQYFGPGTRLTVL.

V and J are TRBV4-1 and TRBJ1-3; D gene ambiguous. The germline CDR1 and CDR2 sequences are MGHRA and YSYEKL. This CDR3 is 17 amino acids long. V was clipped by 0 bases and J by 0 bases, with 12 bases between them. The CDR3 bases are TGCGCCAGCAGCCAAGAAAGGGAGGGCCACTCTGGAAACACCATATATTTT. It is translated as CASSQEREGHSGNTIYF.

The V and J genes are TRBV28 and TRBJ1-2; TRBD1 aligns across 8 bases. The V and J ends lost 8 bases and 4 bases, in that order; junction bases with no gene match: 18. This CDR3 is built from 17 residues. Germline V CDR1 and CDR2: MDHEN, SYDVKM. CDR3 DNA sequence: TGTGCCAGCGAGTCCAGAGTCGGGCAGGGGGCTATCTATGGCTACACCTTC. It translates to CASESRVGQGAIYGYTF.

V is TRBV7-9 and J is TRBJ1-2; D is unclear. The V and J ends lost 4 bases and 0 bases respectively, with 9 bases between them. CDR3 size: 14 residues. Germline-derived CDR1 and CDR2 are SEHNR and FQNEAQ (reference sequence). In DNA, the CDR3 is TGTGCCAGCAGCTCCTTGGACGCTAACTATGGCTACACCTTC. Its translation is CASSSLDANYGYTF.

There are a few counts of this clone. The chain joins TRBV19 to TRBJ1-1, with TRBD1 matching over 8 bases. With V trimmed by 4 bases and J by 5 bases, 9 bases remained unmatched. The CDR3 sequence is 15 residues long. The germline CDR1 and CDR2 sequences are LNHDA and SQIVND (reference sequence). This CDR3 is CASSTQTGAKTEAFF. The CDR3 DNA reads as TGTGCCAGTAGTACCCAGACAGGGGCAAAAACTGAAGCTTTCTTT.

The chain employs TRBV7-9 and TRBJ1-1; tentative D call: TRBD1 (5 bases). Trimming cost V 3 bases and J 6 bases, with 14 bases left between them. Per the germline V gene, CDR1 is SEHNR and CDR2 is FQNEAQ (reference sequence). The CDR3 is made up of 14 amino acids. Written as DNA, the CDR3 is TGTGCCAGCAGCTTCGGGACTCTCCAAGCTGAAGCTTTCTTT. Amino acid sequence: CASSFGTLQAEAFF.

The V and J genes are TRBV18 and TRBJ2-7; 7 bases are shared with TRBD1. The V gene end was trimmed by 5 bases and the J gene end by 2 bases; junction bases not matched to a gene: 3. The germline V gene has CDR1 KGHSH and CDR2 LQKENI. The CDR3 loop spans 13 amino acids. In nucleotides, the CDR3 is TGTGCCAGCTCAGAGGGACAGACCTACGAGCAGTACTTC. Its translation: CASSEGQTYEQYF.

Here the CDR3 reads CASSTTSDLLEQYF. CDR3 coding DNA: TGTGCCAGTAGTACGACTAGCGACCTGCTTGAGCAGTACTTC. The V call is TRBV19, the J call TRBJ2-7; 8 bases match TRBD2. Looked up from germline, CDR1 is LNHDA and CDR2 is SQIVND (reference sequence). J gave up 7 bases and V 4 bases, and 9 bases lay outside the gene matches. The CDR3 loop spans 14 amino acids.